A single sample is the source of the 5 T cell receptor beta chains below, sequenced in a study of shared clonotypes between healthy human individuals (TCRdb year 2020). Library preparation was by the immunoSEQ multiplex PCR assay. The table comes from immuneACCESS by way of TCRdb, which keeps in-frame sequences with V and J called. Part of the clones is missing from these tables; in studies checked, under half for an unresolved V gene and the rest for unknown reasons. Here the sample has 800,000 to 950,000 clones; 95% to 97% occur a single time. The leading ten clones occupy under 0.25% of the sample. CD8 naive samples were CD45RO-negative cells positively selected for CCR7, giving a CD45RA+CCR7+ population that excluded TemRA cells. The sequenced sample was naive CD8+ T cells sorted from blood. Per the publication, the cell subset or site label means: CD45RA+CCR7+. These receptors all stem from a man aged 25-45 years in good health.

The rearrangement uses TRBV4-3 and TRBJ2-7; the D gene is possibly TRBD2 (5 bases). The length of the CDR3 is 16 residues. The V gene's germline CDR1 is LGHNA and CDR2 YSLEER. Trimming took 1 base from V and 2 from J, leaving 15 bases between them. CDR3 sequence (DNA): TGCGCCAGCAGCCAAGCCCATATGGTCGGGGCCTACGAGCAGTACTTC. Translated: CASSQAHMVGAYEQYF.

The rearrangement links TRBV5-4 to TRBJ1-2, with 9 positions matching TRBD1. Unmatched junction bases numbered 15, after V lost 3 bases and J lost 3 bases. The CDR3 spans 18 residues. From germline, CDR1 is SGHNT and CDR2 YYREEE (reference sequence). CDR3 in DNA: TGTGCCAGCAGCTGGGGCCGAGGGGGGGGACAGGGCCACTATGGCTACACCTTC. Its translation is CASSWGRGGGQGHYGYTF.

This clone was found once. CDR3 nucleotides: TGTGCCAGCAGCTTAGGAAGGACAGGGGGTTACGAGCAGTACTTC. It translates to CASSLGRTGGYEQYF. The chain links TRBV11-2 to TRBJ2-7; TRBD1 matches 10 bases. This CDR3 comprises 15 residues. V was clipped by 1 base and J by 4 bases; unmatched bases: 4. From germline, CDR1 is SGHAT and CDR2 FQNNGV.

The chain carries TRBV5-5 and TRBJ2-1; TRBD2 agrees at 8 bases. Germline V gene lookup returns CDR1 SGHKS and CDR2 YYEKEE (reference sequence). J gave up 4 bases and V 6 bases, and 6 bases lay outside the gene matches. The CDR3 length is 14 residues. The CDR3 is CASNPSGFYNEQFF. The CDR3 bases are TGTGCCAGCAACCCTAGCGGGTTTTACAATGAGCAGTTCTTC.

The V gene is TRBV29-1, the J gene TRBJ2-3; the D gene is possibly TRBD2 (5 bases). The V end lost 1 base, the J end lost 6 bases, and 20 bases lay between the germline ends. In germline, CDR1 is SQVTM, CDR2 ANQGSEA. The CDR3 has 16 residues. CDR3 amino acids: CSVEAGERVPSDTQYF. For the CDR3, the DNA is TGCAGCGTTGAAGCCGGGGAGAGGGTTCCAAGTGATACGCAGTATTTT.